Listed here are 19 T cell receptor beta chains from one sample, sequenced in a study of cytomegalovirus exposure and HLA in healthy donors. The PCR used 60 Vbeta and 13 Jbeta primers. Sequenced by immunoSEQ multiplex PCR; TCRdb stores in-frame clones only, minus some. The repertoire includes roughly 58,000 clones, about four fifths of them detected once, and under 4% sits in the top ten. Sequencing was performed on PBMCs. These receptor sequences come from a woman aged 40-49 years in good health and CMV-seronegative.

CDR3 protein: CASSDFELAKRIYEQYF. The CDR3 DNA reads as TGTGCCAGCAGTGATTTCGAACTAGCTAAAAGAATCTACGAGCAGTACTTC. The chain links TRBV2 to TRBJ2-7, with D tentatively TRBD2 (6 bases). The ends were cut back, 3 bases at V and 3 bases at J, with 21 bases in the middle. Germline CDR1 reads SNHLY; CDR2 reads FYNNEI. This CDR3 has 17 residues.

CDR3 in amino acids: CASSLEAGGRAYEQYF. DNA of the CDR3: TGTGCCAGCAGCTTAGAAGCGGGCGGGAGGGCCTACGAGCAGTACTTC. The chain combines TRBV7-8 with TRBJ2-7; 9 bases fit TRBD2. Per germline, CDR1 SGHVS and CDR2 FQNEAQ. V lost 1 base, J lost 2 bases, and 6 bases stayed unmatched. This CDR3 has 16 amino acids.

The CDR3 bases are TGTGCCAGCAGGTCCGGGACAGGGGTCGACGAGCAGTACTTC. It codes for CASRSGTGVDEQYF. The chain is built from TRBV28 and TRBJ2-7, with TRBD1 matching over 10 bases. Germline V CDR1 and CDR2: MDHEN, SYDVKM. The CDR3 is made up of 14 amino acids. V was clipped by 6 bases and J by 5 bases; unmatched bases: 7.

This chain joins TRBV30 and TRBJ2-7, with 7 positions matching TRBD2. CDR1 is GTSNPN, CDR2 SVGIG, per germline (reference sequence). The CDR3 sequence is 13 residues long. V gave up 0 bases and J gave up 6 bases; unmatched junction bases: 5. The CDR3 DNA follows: TGTGCCTGGAGTGTACTAGCGCCGGGCGAGCAGTACTTC. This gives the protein CAWSVLAPGEQYF.

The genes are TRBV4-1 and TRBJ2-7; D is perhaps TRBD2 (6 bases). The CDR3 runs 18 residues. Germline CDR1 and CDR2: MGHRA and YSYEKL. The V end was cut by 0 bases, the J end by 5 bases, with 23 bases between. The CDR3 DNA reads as TGCGCCAGCAGCCAAGATTTTCGGGGGACGACATTGATGGACGAGCAGTACTTC. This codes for CASSQDFRGTTLMDEQYF.

The CDR3 bases are TGCGCCAGCAGCCCCCCGGGACTAGGATCTTTAGAGCAGTACTTC. It yields the protein CASSPPGLGSLEQYF. The rearrangement uses TRBV5-1 and TRBJ2-7, with 8 bases identical to TRBD2. CDR3 size: 15 residues. Germline V gives CDR1 SGHRS, CDR2 YFSETQ. J gave up 7 bases and V 4 bases, and 13 bases lay outside the gene matches.

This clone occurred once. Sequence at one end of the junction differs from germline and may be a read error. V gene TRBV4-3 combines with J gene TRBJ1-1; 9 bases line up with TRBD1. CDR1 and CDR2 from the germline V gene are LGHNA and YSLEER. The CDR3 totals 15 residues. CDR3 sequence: CASSEDRGAVTEAFF. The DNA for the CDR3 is TGCGCCAGCAGCGAAGACAGGGGGGCGGTCACTGAAGCTTTCTTT.

The CDR3 reads CASSRTGDYGYTF. CDR3 in DNA: TGTGCCAGCTCACGGACAGGGGACTATGGCTACACCTTC. V gene TRBV18 combines with J gene TRBJ1-2, with 9 bases aligning to TRBD1. This CDR3 is built from 13 residues. V gave up 4 bases and J gave up 3 bases; unmatched junction bases: 0. Looked up from germline, CDR1 is KGHSH and CDR2 is LQKENI.

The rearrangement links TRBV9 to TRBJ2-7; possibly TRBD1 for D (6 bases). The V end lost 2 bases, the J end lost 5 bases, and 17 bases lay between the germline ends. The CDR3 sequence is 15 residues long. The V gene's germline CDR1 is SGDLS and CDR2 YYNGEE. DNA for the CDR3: TGTGCCAGCAGCGTGGCAGGGGCGCAGCTTAACGAGCAGTACTTC. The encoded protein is CASSVAGAQLNEQYF.

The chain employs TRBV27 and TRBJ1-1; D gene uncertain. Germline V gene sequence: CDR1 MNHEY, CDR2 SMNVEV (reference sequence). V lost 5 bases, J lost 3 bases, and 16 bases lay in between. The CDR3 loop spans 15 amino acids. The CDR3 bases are TGTGCCAGCAGTGGCACTCCGGCGGCGTACACTGAAGCTTTCTTT. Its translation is CASSGTPAAYTEAFF.

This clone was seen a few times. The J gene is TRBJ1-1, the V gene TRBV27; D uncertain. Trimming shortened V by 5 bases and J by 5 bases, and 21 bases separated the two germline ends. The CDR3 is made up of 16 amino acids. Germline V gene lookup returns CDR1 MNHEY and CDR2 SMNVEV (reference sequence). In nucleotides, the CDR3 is TGTGCCAGCAGTGCCACTTCTCGGGAGGTCGGGACTGAAGCTTTCTTT. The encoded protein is CASSATSREVGTEAFF.

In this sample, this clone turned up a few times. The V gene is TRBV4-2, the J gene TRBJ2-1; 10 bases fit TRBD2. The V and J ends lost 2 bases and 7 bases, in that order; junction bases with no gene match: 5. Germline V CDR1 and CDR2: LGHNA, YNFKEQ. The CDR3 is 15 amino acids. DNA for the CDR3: TGTGCCAGCAGCCAATCCAGCGGGAGGGCGAATGAGCAGTTCTTC. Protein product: CASSQSSGRANEQFF.

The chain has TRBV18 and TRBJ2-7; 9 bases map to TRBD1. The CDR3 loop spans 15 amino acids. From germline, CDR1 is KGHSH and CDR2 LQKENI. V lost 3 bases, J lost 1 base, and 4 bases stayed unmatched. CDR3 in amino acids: CASSPGTGPSYEQYF. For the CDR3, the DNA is TGTGCCAGCTCACCCGGGACAGGGCCTTCCTACGAGCAGTACTTC.

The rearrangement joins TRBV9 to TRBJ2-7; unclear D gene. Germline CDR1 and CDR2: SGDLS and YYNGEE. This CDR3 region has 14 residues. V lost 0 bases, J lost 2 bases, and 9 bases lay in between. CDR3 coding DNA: TGTGCCAGCAGCGTAGATGGCGGTACCTACGAGCAGTACTTC. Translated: CASSVDGGTYEQYF.

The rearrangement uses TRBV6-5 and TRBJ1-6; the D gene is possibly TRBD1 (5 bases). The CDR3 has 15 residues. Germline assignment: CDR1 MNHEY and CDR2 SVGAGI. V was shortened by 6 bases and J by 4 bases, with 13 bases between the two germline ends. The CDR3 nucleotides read TGTGCCAGCAGGCCGGCGGGGCTGTATAATTCACCCCTCCACTTT. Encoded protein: CASRPAGLYNSPLHF.

The CDR3 here is CASTAGGGYNEQFF. The CDR3 DNA sequence: TGTGCCAGCACCGCGGGAGGGGGTTACAATGAGCAGTTCTTC. The chain combines TRBV7-2 with TRBJ2-1; 9 bases match TRBD2. This CDR3 is built from 14 residues. Germline V lookup: CDR1 SGHTA, CDR2 FQGNSA. V gave up 7 bases and J gave up 4 bases; unmatched junction bases: 5. The whole variable domain, filled in from reference TRBV7-2 and TRBJ2-1, reads GAGVSQSPSNKVTEKGKDVELRCDPISGHTALYWYRQSLGQGLEFLIYFQGNSAPDKSGLPSDRFSAERTGGSVSTLTIQRTQQEDSAVYLCASTAGGGYNEQFFGPGTRLTVL.

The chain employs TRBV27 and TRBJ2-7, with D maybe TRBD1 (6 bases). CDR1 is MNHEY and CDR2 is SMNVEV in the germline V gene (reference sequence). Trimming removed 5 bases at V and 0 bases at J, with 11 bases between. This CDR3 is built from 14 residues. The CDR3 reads CASSPWGLSYEQYF. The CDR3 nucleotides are TGTGCCAGCAGTCCGTGGGGGCTCTCCTACGAGCAGTACTTC.

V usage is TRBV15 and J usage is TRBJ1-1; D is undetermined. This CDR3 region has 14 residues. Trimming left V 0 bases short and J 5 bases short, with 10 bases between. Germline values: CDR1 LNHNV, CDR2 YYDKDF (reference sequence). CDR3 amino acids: CATSRDAQWTEAFF. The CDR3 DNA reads TGTGCCACCAGCAGAGATGCCCAGTGGACTGAAGCTTTCTTT.

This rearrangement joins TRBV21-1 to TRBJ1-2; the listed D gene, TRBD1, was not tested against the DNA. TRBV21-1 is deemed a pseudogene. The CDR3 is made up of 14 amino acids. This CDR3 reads CASSKDRANYGYTF. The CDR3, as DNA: TGTGCCAGCAGCAAAGACAGGGCTAACTATGGCTACACCTTC.